The following is a T cell receptor beta chain sequence with its context. Its antigen remains unknown. This CDR3 region has 15 residues. Trimming removed 2 bases from V and 0 bases from J, with 6 bases in between. Germline V gives CDR1 SGHRS, CDR2 YFSETQ. Vbeta (60) and Jbeta (13) primers were used in the PCR. The repertoire was sequenced with immunoSEQ multiplex PCR; TCRdb's copy has only in-frame clones and lacks some. The sample holds 200,000 or so clones, roughly 83% seen once. This sample was included in a study of cytomegalovirus exposure and HLA in healthy donors. Study results and caveats: Among TCR beta chains, those listed as cytomegalovirus-associated numbered fewer than 200.

Every donor was a healthy person donating bone marrow. The sample consisted of PBMCs. This chain joins TRBV5-1 and TRBJ2-6; D not certain. This clonotype was sampled from a male donor in good health and CMV-seropositive. The DNA of the CDR3 is TGCGCCAGCAGCTTCACCGGCTCTGGGGCCAACGTCCTGACTTTC. It is translated as CASSFTGSGANVLTF.